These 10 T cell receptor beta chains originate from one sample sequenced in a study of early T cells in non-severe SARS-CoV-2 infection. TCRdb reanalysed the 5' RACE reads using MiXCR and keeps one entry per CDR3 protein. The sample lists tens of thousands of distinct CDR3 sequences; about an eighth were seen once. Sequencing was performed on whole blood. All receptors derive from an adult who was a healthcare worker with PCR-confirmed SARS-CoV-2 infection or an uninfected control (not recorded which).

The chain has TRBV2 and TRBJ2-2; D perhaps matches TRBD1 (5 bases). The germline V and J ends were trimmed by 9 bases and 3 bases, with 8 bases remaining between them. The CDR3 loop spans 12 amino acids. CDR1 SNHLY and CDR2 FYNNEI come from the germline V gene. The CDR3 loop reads CASQGDTGELFF. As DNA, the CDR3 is TGTGCCAGTCAAGGGGACACCGGGGAGCTGTTTTTT.

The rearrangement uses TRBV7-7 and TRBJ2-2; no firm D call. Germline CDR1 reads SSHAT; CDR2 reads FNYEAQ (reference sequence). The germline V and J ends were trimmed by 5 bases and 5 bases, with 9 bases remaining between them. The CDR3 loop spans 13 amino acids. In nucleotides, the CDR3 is TGTGCCAGCAGCCGAGGAACGACCGGGGAGCTGTTTTTT. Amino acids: CASSRGTTGELFF.

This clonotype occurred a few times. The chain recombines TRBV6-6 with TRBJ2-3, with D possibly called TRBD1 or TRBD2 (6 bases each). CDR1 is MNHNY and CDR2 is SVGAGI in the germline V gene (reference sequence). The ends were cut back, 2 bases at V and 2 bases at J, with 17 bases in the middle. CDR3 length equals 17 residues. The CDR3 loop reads CASSYGSFGGHTDTQYF. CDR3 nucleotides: TGTGCCAGCAGTTACGGCAGTTTCGGGGGCCACACAGATACGCAGTATTTT.

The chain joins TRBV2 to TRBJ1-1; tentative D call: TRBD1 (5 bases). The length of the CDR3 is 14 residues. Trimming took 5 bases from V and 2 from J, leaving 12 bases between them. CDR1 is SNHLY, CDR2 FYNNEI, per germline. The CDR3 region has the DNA TGTGCCAGCAGTTGGGGGACCACAAACACTGAAGCTTTCTTT. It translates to CASSWGTTNTEAFF.

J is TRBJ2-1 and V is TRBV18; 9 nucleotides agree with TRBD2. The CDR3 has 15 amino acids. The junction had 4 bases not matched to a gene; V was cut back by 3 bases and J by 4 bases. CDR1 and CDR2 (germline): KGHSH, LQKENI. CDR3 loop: CASSPGLAGYNEQFF. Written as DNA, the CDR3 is TGTGCCAGCTCACCTGGTCTAGCGGGGTACAATGAGCAGTTCTTC.

The CDR3 nucleotides read TGTGCCAGCAGCTTAGATCCGCTAGCGCCCTACAATGAGCAGTTCTTC. It codes for CASSLDPLAPYNEQFF. V usage is TRBV11-2 and J usage is TRBJ2-1; a possible D gene is TRBD2 (6 bases). This CDR3 has 16 residues. Germline CDR1 reads SGHAT; CDR2 reads FQNNGV. V lost 0 bases and J lost 2, with 11 bases in between.

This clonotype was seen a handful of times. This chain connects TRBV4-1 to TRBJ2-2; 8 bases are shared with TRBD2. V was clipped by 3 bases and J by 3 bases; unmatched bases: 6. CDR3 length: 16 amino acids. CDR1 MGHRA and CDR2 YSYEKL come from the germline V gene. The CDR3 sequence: CASSQGSGIYTGELFF. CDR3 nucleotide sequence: TGCGCCAGCAGCCAGGGTAGCGGGATCTACACCGGGGAGCTGTTTTTT.

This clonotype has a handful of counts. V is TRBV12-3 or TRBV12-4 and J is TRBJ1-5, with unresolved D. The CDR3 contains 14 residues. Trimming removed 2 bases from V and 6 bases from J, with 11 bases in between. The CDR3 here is CASSLKGTGQPQHF. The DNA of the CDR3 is TGTGCCAGCAGTTTAAAGGGAACGGGTCAGCCCCAGCATTTT.

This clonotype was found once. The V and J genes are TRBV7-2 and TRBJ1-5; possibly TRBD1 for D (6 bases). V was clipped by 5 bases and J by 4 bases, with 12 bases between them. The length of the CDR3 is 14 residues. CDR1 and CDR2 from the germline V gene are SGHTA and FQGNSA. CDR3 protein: CASSLRTANQPQHF. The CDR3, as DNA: TGTGCCAGCAGCCTGAGGACAGCGAATCAGCCCCAGCATTTT.

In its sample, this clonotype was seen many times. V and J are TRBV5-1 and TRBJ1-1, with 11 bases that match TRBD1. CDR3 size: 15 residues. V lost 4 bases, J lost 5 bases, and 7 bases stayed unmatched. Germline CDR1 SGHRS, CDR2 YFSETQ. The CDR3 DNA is TGCGCCAGCAGCGTGGGACAGGGGGTTCGGACTGAAGCTTTCTTT. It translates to CASSVGQGVRTEAFF.